This TCR beta chain was retrieved from a study of blood T cell repertoires in COVID-19. Study information: Spain, Italy and the United States supplied samples that represented acute and convalescent COVID-19. Nucleic acid was either cDNA or gDNA, and it came from T cells, B-cell-depleted T cells, or PBMCs.

This clone was observed a single time. Methods used by the authors: It was from reference gene primer amplification that nucleated cell counts were estimated. This table comes from immunoSEQ multiplex PCR, and its TCRdb copy is limited to in-frame clones, with some not included. That table is the source of V, J and clone size, and D and trimming were worked out from the DNA. The repertoire holds some 90,000 clones, 90% to 95% seen once, with roughly 3.9% in the top ten. The CDR3 totals 17 residues. Germline CDR1 reads SGHTA; CDR2 reads FQGTGA. Trimming took 2 bases from V and 7 from J; bases not matched to a gene: 12.

Sequencing used peripheral blood. The chain combines TRBV7-3 with TRBJ2-2; 8 bases are shared with TRBD2. This TCR derives from a woman aged 50 to 60 in a cohort sampled during active COVID-19. The CDR3 DNA reads as TGTGCCAGCAGCTTATATGCGGGACTAGGTTCCGGCGGGGAGCTGTTTTTT. As protein: CASSLYAGLGSGGELFF.